This T cell receptor (beta chain) originates from a study of shared clonotypes between healthy human individuals. Study information: Samples came from a couple of female and a few male donors aged 18 to 49. Study conclusions and caveats: The four-donor shared clonotypes exceeded non-shared clonotypes in generation probability, with non-shared ones scoring lower.

To note about this clone: Its specificity is unknown.

Every immunoSEQ plate was one replicate of a subset's evenly spread DNA. Clones were sequenced by immunoSEQ multiplex PCR, and TCRdb holds only the in-frame ones, with some missing. The sample carries fewer than 3 million clones, under 95% recorded once. The CDR3 length is 16 residues. V gave up 2 bases and J gave up 2 bases, with 16 bases separating them. CDR1 and CDR2 (germline): GTSNPN, SVGIG (reference sequence). The V and J genes are TRBV30 and TRBJ2-1, with a weak D call TRBD1 (6 bases). Sample: naive CD4+ T cells from PBMCs. This sample's subset: CD45RA+ positively selected. This TCR derives from a man aged 18-30 years in good health. Some clones in this sample may be carry-over from other donors' samples. The CDR3 DNA reads TGTGCCTGGAGTCCAAAGCCGGGACAAGCCTACAATGAGCAGTTCTTC. Its protein is CAWSPKPGQAYNEQFF.